What follows describes a single T cell receptor (beta chain). Its antigen remains unknown. This record comes from a study of Ad26.COV2.S vaccination and SARS-CoV-2 variants. Findings of the study overall: Relative to placebo recipients, vaccine recipients exhibited elevated spike-specific TCR breadth.

This CDR3 comprises 13 residues. Looked up from germline, CDR1 is LNHDA and CDR2 is SQIVND (reference sequence). Trimming shortened V by 7 bases and J by 6 bases, and 16 bases separated the two germline ends. Generated by immunoSEQ multiplex PCR, the TCRdb table keeps only in-frame clones and is missing some. This repertoire shows fewer than 150,000 clones, just over 85% found once; its top ten account for around 5.1%. Sequences were derived from peripheral blood, sampled after recovery from COVID-19. The TCR sequence derives from a human donor who had recovered from COVID-19. The chain combines TRBV19 with TRBJ2-7; D tentatively reads TRBD1 or TRBD2 (5 bases each). Here the CDR3 reads CASTPGTRFEQYF. CDR3 DNA sequence: TGTGCCAGTACCCCCGGGACCCGATTCGAGCAGTACTTC.